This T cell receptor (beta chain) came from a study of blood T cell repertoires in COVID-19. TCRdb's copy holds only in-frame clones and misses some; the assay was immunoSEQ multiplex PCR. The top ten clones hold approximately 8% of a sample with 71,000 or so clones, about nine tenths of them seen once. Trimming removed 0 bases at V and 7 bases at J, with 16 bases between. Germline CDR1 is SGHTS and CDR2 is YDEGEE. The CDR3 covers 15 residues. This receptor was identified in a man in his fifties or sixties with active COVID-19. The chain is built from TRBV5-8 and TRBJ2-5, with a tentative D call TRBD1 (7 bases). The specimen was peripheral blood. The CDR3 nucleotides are TGTGCCAGCAGCTTGGTTTCCGGGCAGGGGGGGACCCAGTACTTC. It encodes CASSLVSGQGGTQYF.